Listed here are 30 T cell receptor beta chains from one sample, sequenced in a study of T cells in Graves' hyperthyroidism and ophthalmopathy. TCR beta CDR3 region amplification was performed from RNA transcripts. The HTBI primer set drove a first-round RT-PCR of the TCR CDR3. TCRdb re-analysed the multiplex PCR reads in MiXCR, keeping a single row per CDR3 protein. This sample has 550,000 to 600,000 distinct CDR3 sequences, with about a sixth found just once. Sequencing was carried out using blood. Receptors were obtained from a young woman with Graves' hyperthyroidism.

The table lists this clonotype with many counts. V usage is TRBV7-2 and J usage is TRBJ2-1; D perhaps matches TRBD2 (6 bases). CDR1 is SGHTA, CDR2 FQGNSA, per germline. The V end was cut by 3 bases, the J end by 0 bases, with 9 bases between. This CDR3 region has 15 residues. This chain's CDR3 is CASSFGRSSYNEQFF. The CDR3 nucleotides are TGTGCCAGCAGCTTTGGGAGGAGCTCCTACAATGAGCAGTTCTTC.

This clonotype came up many times. This chain uses TRBV12-3 or TRBV12-4 with TRBJ1-2, with TRBD1 matching 7 bases. The V gene end was trimmed by 5 bases and the J gene end by 0 bases; junction bases not matched to a gene: 9. The CDR3 has 16 residues. The CDR3 DNA follows: TGTGCCAGCAGTCTTTCGGGACAGAGAGCTAACTATGGCTACACCTTC. Protein sequence: CASSLSGQRANYGYTF.

This clonotype was seen more than once but under ten times. V is TRBV27 and J is TRBJ2-7; tentatively, D is TRBD1 (6 bases). There are 15 residues in the CDR3. Germline V gene sequence: CDR1 MNHEY, CDR2 SMNVEV (reference sequence). Between the trimmed V and J ends, which lost 3 bases and 2 bases, there was a span of 14 bases. CDR3 amino acids: CASSLGRGYAYEQYF. The CDR3 coding sequence is TGTGCCAGCAGTTTGGGCAGGGGTTACGCCTACGAGCAGTACTTC.

This clonotype was detected ten times or more. The V call is TRBV20-1, the J call TRBJ2-7; unclear D gene. With 1 base removed from V and 0 bases from J, the gap between germline ends came to 10 bases. This CDR3 is built from 14 residues. Germline CDR1 is DFQATT and CDR2 is SNEGSKA (reference sequence). CDR3 sequence reads: CSARVRIGSYEQYF. The CDR3 bases are TGCAGTGCTAGAGTTAGAATAGGCTCCTACGAGCAGTACTTC.

This clonotype was observed a single time. This chain links TRBV25-1 with TRBJ1-6; maybe TRBD1 (5 bases). Trimming pared 6 bases from V and 7 bases from J, leaving 16 bases between. The germline CDR1 and CDR2 sequences are MGHDK and SYGVNS. The CDR3 spans 15 residues. The CDR3 protein is CASSLDSLRNSPLHF. DNA of the CDR3: TGTGCCAGCAGCCTAGACAGCCTCAGGAATTCACCCCTCCACTTT.

As to this clonotype: A read error may be the cause here, since a much bigger clone is one base away. Because the CDR3 is missing its conserved closing phenylalanine or tryptophan, this is likely a read error. V usage is TRBV28 and J usage is TRBJ1-1; weak D call: TRBD1 (6 bases). Trimming left V 3 bases short and J 2 bases short, with 10 bases between. The CDR3 has 14 amino acids. Germline V gene data show CDR1 as MDHEN and CDR2 as SYDVKM. CDR3 coding DNA: TGTGCCAGCAGTTTTATCGGGGGCAACACTGAAGCTTTCCTT. Amino acids: CASSFIGGNTEAFL.

The table lists this clonotype with a few counts. The V gene is TRBV12-3 or TRBV12-4, the J gene TRBJ2-5; no clear D gene. CDR3 size: 14 residues. The V gene lost 3 bases and the J gene lost 2 bases, with 10 bases spanning the gap. In nucleotides, the CDR3 is TGTGCCAGCAGTTTTGAGCGTACGCAAGAGACCCAGTACTTC. This sequence encodes CASSFERTQETQYF.

CDR3 sequence reads: CPPYRQANSTNEKLFF. The CDR3 DNA sequence: TGTCCCCCGTACAGGCAGGCAAATTCAACTAATGAAAAACTGTTTTTT. This chain uses TRBV7-6 with TRBJ1-4; D perhaps matches TRBD1 (5 bases). Germline CDR1 reads SGHVS; CDR2 reads FNYEAQ. The CDR3 contains 16 residues.

Details on this clonotype: The junction differs from germline at one of its ends, possibly a read error. The V gene is TRBV10-3, the J gene TRBJ1-1; D unresolved. Germline V gene data show CDR1 as ENHRY and CDR2 as SYGVKD. The CDR3 covers 15 residues. In DNA, the CDR3 is TGTGCCATCAGTGAGCTTTCTGCCATGAAAACTGAAGCTTTCTTT. Protein product: CAISELSAMKTEAFF.

J is TRBJ2-1 and V is TRBV14, with D perhaps assigned TRBD1 or TRBD2 (5 bases each). There are 14 residues in the CDR3. V was clipped by 5 bases and J by 3 bases, with 11 bases between them. Germline values: CDR1 SGHDN, CDR2 FVKESK. CDR3 amino acids: CASSEGHGYNEQFF. CDR3 coding DNA: TGTGCCAGCAGCGAGGGGCACGGCTACAATGAGCAGTTCTTC.

This clonotype was seen many times. The chain employs TRBV12-3 or TRBV12-4 and TRBJ2-7, with no clear D. This CDR3 has 13 residues. V was cut by 7 bases and J by 6 bases, with 16 bases left in between. The CDR3 here is CASTRGTALEQYF. CDR3 coding DNA: TGTGCCAGCACCCGAGGAACCGCCCTCGAGCAGTACTTC.

This clonotype was seen a handful of times. This chain links TRBV2 with TRBJ1-5; D is perhaps TRBD1 (5 bases). Germline V gene data show CDR1 as SNHLY and CDR2 as FYNNEI. V was clipped by 7 bases and J by 6 bases, with 19 bases between them. The CDR3 totals 15 residues. CDR3 nucleotides: TGTGCCAGCACCCCGAGAAGGGACTGGGGTCAGCCCCAGCATTTT. This codes for CASTPRRDWGQPQHF.

This clonotype was found a few times. V and J are TRBV19 and TRBJ2-5, with D perhaps matching TRBD1 (6 bases). The V gene lost 4 bases and the J gene lost 7 bases, with 13 bases spanning the gap. In germline, CDR1 is LNHDA, CDR2 SQIVND (reference sequence). The CDR3 has 13 amino acids. This CDR3 reads CASSRTDTGTQYF. The CDR3 DNA reads TGTGCCAGTAGTAGGACAGACACGGGGACCCAGTACTTC. The variable domain in full, completed from reference TRBV19 and TRBJ2-5, reads DGGITQSPKYLFRKEGQNVTLSCEQNLNHDAMYWYRQDPGQGLRLIYYSQIVNDFQKGDIAEGYSVSREKKESFPLTVTSAQKNPTAFYLCASSRTDTGTQYFGPGTRLLVL.

This clonotype turned up a few times. J is TRBJ2-7 and V is TRBV18; 7 bases map to TRBD1. Germline-derived CDR1 and CDR2 are KGHSH and LQKENI. V was clipped by 6 bases and J by 2 bases; unmatched bases: 4. The CDR3 has 13 residues. The CDR3 loop is CASSQGQTYEQYF. In DNA form, the CDR3 reads TGTGCCAGCTCCCAGGGACAGACCTACGAGCAGTACTTC. Using reference TRBV18 and TRBJ2-7 for the parts outside the CDR3, the full variable domain is NAGVMQNPRHLVRRRGQEARLRCSPMKGHSHVYWYRQLPEEGLKFMVYLQKENIIDESGMPKERFSAEFPKEGPSILRIQQVVRGDSAAYFCASSQGQTYEQYFGPGTRLTVT.

The CDR3 is CASSLGVGGDYGYTF. Written as DNA, the CDR3 is TGTGCCAGCAGCTTGGGGGTTGGGGGTGACTATGGCTACACCTTC. The V gene is TRBV7-9, the J gene TRBJ1-2; possibly TRBD1 for D (5 bases). V dropped 3 bases and J dropped 3 bases, with 14 bases sitting between them. In germline, CDR1 is SEHNR, CDR2 FQNEAQ (reference sequence). The CDR3 is 15 amino acids.

This clonotype has just a few counts. The CDR3 DNA sequence: TGTGCCAGCAGCTCTCCCCCGGACCGGAGGGGTAGGGGCTACACCTTC. Translating gives CASSSPPDRRGRGYTF. The chain couples TRBV11-2 to TRBJ1-2, with D maybe TRBD1 (5 bases). This CDR3 has 16 residues. The V and J ends lost 4 bases and 8 bases respectively, with 23 bases between them. CDR1 is SGHAT, CDR2 FQNNGV, per germline.

V gene TRBV30 combines with J gene TRBJ1-5, with 7 positions matching TRBD1. The CDR3 runs to 14 residues. In germline, CDR1 is GTSNPN, CDR2 SVGIG (reference sequence). Trimming at V came to 3 bases and at J to 3 bases, leaving 5 bases not matched to a gene. CDR3 DNA sequence: TGTGCCTGGAGGGAGGGGGCATTCAATCAGCCCCAGCATTTT. Translation gives CAWREGAFNQPQHF.

This sequence joins TRBV30 and TRBJ2-4; D unclear. Germline values: CDR1 GTSNPN, CDR2 SVGIG (reference sequence). V was shortened by 2 bases and J by 9 bases, with 11 bases between the two germline ends. This CDR3 spans 12 amino acids. CDR3 bases: TGTGCCTGGAGTTCCGGGTCCGGCATTCAGTACTTC. This sequence encodes CAWSSGSGIQYF.

The chain couples TRBV4-3 to TRBJ2-3, with 9 bases aligning to TRBD1. The V and J ends lost 0 bases and 4 bases, in that order; junction bases with no gene match: 5. Germline V gene sequence: CDR1 LGHNA, CDR2 YSLEER. The CDR3 is 16 amino acids. Here the CDR3 reads CASSQDLGTGSDTQYF. CDR3 DNA: TGCGCCAGCAGCCAAGATCTCGGGACAGGGTCAGATACGCAGTATTTT.

In its sample, this clonotype was seen many times. The chain couples TRBV28 to TRBJ1-6; TRBD1 matches at 8 bases. In germline, CDR1 is MDHEN, CDR2 SYDVKM. This CDR3 region has 15 residues. With V trimmed by 5 bases and J by 9 bases, 9 bases remained unmatched. DNA for the CDR3: TGTGCCAGCAGTCTCAGACAGGGGAGGTCTTCACCCCTCCACTTT. It encodes CASSLRQGRSSPLHF.

This clonotype was seen only once. A much larger clone lies a single base off, so this may be a read error. This chain uses TRBV7-9 with TRBJ2-1; tentatively, D is TRBD1 (6 bases). V lost 1 base to trimming and J lost 0 bases, with 25 bases between them. The CDR3 covers 21 residues. Germline V gene data show CDR1 as SEHNR and CDR2 as FQNEAQ (reference sequence). CDR3 DNA sequence: TGTGCCAGCAGCTTAGTCCGAACTAGAGGGCGGAAGGGGGACTCCTACAATGAGCAGTTCTTC. Amino acids: CASSLVRTRGRKGDSYNEQFF.

About this clonotype: This may come from a read error, since a much larger clone is one base off. The chain employs TRBV30 and TRBJ1-2, with 7 positions matching TRBD1. The germline V gene encodes CDR1 GTSNPN and CDR2 SVGIG (reference sequence). This CDR3 region has 14 residues. CDR3 nucleotides: TGTGCCTGGACTAGACCGGGACAGATCTATGGCTTCACCTTC. This gives the protein CAWTRPGQIYGFTF.

This clonotype came up many times. The V call is TRBV6-1, the J call TRBJ1-5; 7 bases are shared with TRBD1. Germline values: CDR1 MNHNS, CDR2 SASEGT. The CDR3 loop spans 13 amino acids. V gave up 6 bases and J gave up 3 bases; unmatched junction bases: 2. The CDR3 nucleotides read TGTGCCAGCAGCGGACAGGCCAATCAGCCCCAGCATTTT. The encoded protein is CASSGQANQPQHF.

Notes on this clonotype: The junction and the germline gene differ at one end; a read error may be behind it. The rearrangement links TRBV12-3 or TRBV12-4 to TRBJ2-3; tentative D call: TRBD2 (6 bases). CDR3 length equals 13 residues. The CDR3 reads CASNLGGTDAQYF. The CDR3 region has the DNA TGTGCCAGCAACCTCGGGGGAACAGATGCGCAGTATTTT.

This clonotype was seen a handful of times. The chain uses TRBV7-6 and TRBJ1-4; D not certain. This CDR3 comprises 15 residues. Trimming took 5 bases from V and 5 from J, leaving 15 bases between them. Germline V lookup: CDR1 SGHVS, CDR2 FNYEAQ. CDR3 coding DNA: TGTGCCAGCAGCCCTGAAGGACGGGAAAATGAAAAACTGTTTTTT. Its protein product is CASSPEGRENEKLFF.

The chain uses TRBV7-2 and TRBJ2-1; tentatively, D is TRBD2 (6 bases). V lost 4 bases and J lost 15, with 16 bases in between. CDR1 and CDR2 from the germline V gene are SGHTA and FQGNSA. The CDR3 runs to 12 residues. CDR3 nucleotide sequence: TGTGCCAGCAGCTCCGGGGGTCTCCCAGGGTTCTTC. Its protein product is CASSSGGLPGFF.

This clonotype was counted at least ten times. This sequence joins TRBV7-2 and TRBJ1-4; no firm D call. The CDR3 consists of 16 residues. Looked up from germline, CDR1 is SGHTA and CDR2 is FQGNSA. The ends were cut back, 1 base at V and 4 bases at J, with 13 bases in the middle. For the CDR3, the DNA is TGTGCCAGCAGCTTAGGGAGGCGCAGCATTAATGAAAAACTGTTTTTT. Translated, it gives CASSLGRRSINEKLFF.

This clonotype came up many times. A read error may produce the germline difference seen at one junction end. This chain links TRBV5-1 with TRBJ1-2, with 10 bases lining up with TRBD1. Germline V gene data show CDR1 as SGHRS and CDR2 as YFSETQ. The length of the CDR3 is 14 residues. The CDR3 is CASSLDRGQGGYTF. The CDR3 DNA reads as TGTGCCAGCAGCTTAGACAGGGGGCAAGGTGGCTACACCTTC.

The sample holds many counts of this clonotype. The chain combines TRBV7-2 with TRBJ2-1; D uncertain. Between the trimmed V and J ends, which lost 2 bases and 6 bases, there was a span of 17 bases. From germline, CDR1 is SGHTA and CDR2 FQGNSA. CDR3 length equals 16 residues. The CDR3 sequence is CASSLPGRFLLNEQFF. The DNA for the CDR3 is TGTGCCAGCAGCTTACCCGGGCGGTTCCTACTCAATGAGCAGTTCTTC.

This chain links TRBV7-2 with TRBJ2-7; D tentatively reads TRBD1 or TRBD2 (5 bases each). V lost 0 bases and J 3 bases, leaving 12 bases between the germline ends. Germline V gives CDR1 SGHTA, CDR2 FQGNSA. This CDR3 contains 15 residues. CDR3 sequence: CASSLARDANYEQYF. CDR3 in DNA: TGTGCCAGCAGCTTAGCCAGGGACGCAAACTACGAGCAGTACTTC.